This TCR beta chain comes out of a study of T-cell reconstitution after alpha-beta-depleted transplantation in children. V was clipped by 6 bases and J by 1 base; unmatched bases: 7. Germline CDR1 SGHTA, CDR2 FQGNSA. The CDR3 consists of 15 residues. Unique molecular identifiers were built into the TCRbeta library. TCRdb redid the calling of the PCR reads with MiXCR, one entry per CDR3 protein. The table shows some 220,000 distinct CDR3 sequences, with under 13% occurring only once. This clonotype was picked up many times. The clonotype originates from a child less than two years old with acute myeloid leukemia, due to receive a stem cell transplant. V usage is TRBV7-2 and J usage is TRBJ1-1, with 8 bases identical to TRBD1. The sequencing used PBMCs, collected before TCRalphabeta/CD19-depleted stem cell transplant. CDR3 DNA: TGTGCCAGCAGTTCAGGGGGCGAGGGGAACACTGAAGCTTTCTTT. Translating it yields CASSSGGEGNTEAFF. The complete variable domain, with remaining parts taken from reference TRBV7-2 and TRBJ1-1, reads GAGVSQSPSNKVTEKGKDVELRCDPISGHTALYWYRQSLGQGLEFLIYFQGNSAPDKSGLPSDRFSAERTGGSVSTLTIQRTQQEDSAVYLCASSSGGEGNTEAFFGQGTRLTVV.